The 15 T cell receptor beta chains in this list originate from one sample, sequenced in a study of PD-1 blockade in classical Hodgkin lymphoma. Relapses following autologous stem cell transplantation were seen in all patients, with brentuximab vedotin exposure varying. Here immunoSEQ multiplex PCR was the method, and the copy in TCRdb shows in-frame clones only, minus some. The repertoire holds 8,500 to 14,000 clones, with about 80% as singletons. Here the sequenced sample was peripheral blood mononuclear cells (PBMCs), taken before the second cycle of nivolumab. These receptors came from a human donor with classical Hodgkin lymphoma.

The genes are TRBV7-3 and TRBJ2-5; 8 positions agree with TRBD1. The CDR3 contains 14 residues. V trimming: 3 bases; J trimming: 0 bases; junction bases outside the gene matches: 0. Germline V gene data show CDR1 as SGHTA and CDR2 as FQGTGA. The CDR3 DNA follows: TGTGCCAGCAGCTTGACAGGGGACCAAGAGACCCAGTACTTC. This gives the protein CASSLTGDQETQYF. The full variable domain, rest sourced from reference TRBV7-3 and TRBJ2-5, is GAGVSQTPSNKVTEKGKYVELRCDPISGHTALYWYRQSLGQGPEFLIYFQGTGAADDSGLPNDRFFAVRPEGSVSTLKIQRTERGDSAVYLCASSLTGDQETQYFGPGTRLLVL.

For the CDR3, the DNA is TGTGCCAGCAGCGTAGTAGCTTTGGACTATGGCTACACCTTC. Translation gives CASSVVALDYGYTF. This rearrangement joins TRBV9 to TRBJ1-2; D call uncertain. The V end was cut by 0 bases, the J end by 3 bases, with 9 bases between. This CDR3 region has 14 residues. Looked up from germline, CDR1 is SGDLS and CDR2 is YYNGEE.

The chain joins TRBV12-5 to TRBJ2-1; no firm D call. Germline V gene lookup returns CDR1 LGHNT and CDR2 FRNRAP. This CDR3 region has 17 residues. V was clipped by 6 bases and J by 0 bases, with 18 bases between them. CDR3 amino acids: CASGTQAAVGSYNEQFF. The DNA of the CDR3 is TGTGCTAGTGGGACTCAGGCTGCGGTAGGCTCCTACAATGAGCAGTTCTTC.

This chain links TRBV5-3 with TRBJ2-1, with D uncertain. TRBV5-3 is designated an ORF whose function remains uncertain. V was clipped by 5 bases and J by 6 bases, with 15 bases between them. The CDR3 sequence is 14 residues long. The CDR3 DNA reads as TGTGCCAGAAGGGTTTTTGCTAGGAGCAATGAGCAGTTCTTC. It yields the protein CARRVFARSNEQFF.

The chain recombines TRBV30 with TRBJ1-3, with a tentative D call TRBD1 (5 bases). The V end lost 3 bases, the J end lost 0 bases, and 15 bases lay between the germline ends. CDR1 is GTSNPN and CDR2 is SVGIG in the germline V gene (reference sequence). The CDR3 runs 16 residues. The CDR3 sequence is CAWSRSGGISGNTIYF. As DNA, the CDR3 is TGTGCCTGGAGCCGTTCCGGGGGGATCTCTGGAAACACCATATATTTT.

The rearrangement uses TRBV6-5 and TRBJ1-2; D unresolved. Trimming removed 2 bases at V and 4 bases at J, with 11 bases between. The germline gives CDR1 MNHEY, CDR2 SVGAGI. The CDR3 loop spans 14 amino acids. CDR3 amino acids: CASSYGSTTYGYTF. The CDR3 DNA sequence: TGTGCCAGCAGTTACGGGTCCACGACCTATGGCTACACCTTC.

The V call is TRBV6-5, the J call TRBJ1-5, with TRBD1 identical over 10 bases. The CDR3 has 14 residues. The trim removed 6 bases at V and 7 bases at J, leaving 6 bases unmatched. The germline V gene encodes CDR1 MNHEY and CDR2 SVGAGI. In DNA form, the CDR3 reads TGTGCCAGCAGCCGGACAGGGGGTAGGCAGCCCCAGCATTTT. It is translated as CASSRTGGRQPQHF.

The chain has TRBV6-1 and TRBJ1-2; D possibly corresponds to TRBD1 (5 bases). The V end was cut by 7 bases, the J end by 5 bases, with 11 bases between. CDR3 length: 12 residues. CDR1 and CDR2 (germline): MNHNS, SASEGT. The CDR3 loop reads CASTQGSYGYTF. DNA for the CDR3: TGTGCCAGCACCCAGGGATCTTATGGCTACACCTTC.

The rearrangement uses TRBV7-2 and TRBJ2-7, with a possible D match to TRBD2 (7 bases). The CDR3 spans 14 residues. Germline V gene lookup returns CDR1 SGHTA and CDR2 FQGNSA. Trimming left V 2 bases short and J 3 bases short, with 11 bases between. CDR3 region: CASSLRGGSYEQYF. The CDR3 DNA reads as TGTGCCAGCAGCTTAAGGGGGGGTAGCTACGAGCAGTACTTC.

V gene TRBV1 combines with J gene TRBJ2-7; the table's D call, TRBD2, has no DNA check behind it. TRBV1 is given as a pseudogene. The length of the CDR3 is 14 residues. The CDR3 region is CTSSQPDGSYEQYF. CDR3 sequence (DNA): TGCACCAGCAGCCAACCAGATGGGAGTTACGAGCAGTACTTC.

The rearrangement links TRBV2 to TRBJ2-2, with D hard to call. The CDR3 is 14 residues long. Germline V gene sequence: CDR1 SNHLY, CDR2 FYNNEI. Trimming took 0 bases from V and 5 from J, leaving 7 bases between them. The CDR3 nucleotides are TGTGCCAGCAGTGAAGCCCCCACTACCGGGGAGCTGTTTTTT. Its translation is CASSEAPTTGELFF. The variable domain in full, with the rest retrieved from reference TRBV2 and TRBJ2-2, is EPEVTQTPSHQVTQMGQEVILRCVPISNHLYFYWYRQILGQKVEFLVSFYNNEISEKSEIFDDQFSVERPDGSNFTLKIRSTKLEDSAMYFCASSEAPTTGELFFGEGSRLTVL.

This chain joins TRBV30 and TRBJ1-3; the D is unclear. CDR1 is GTSNPN, CDR2 SVGIG, per germline (reference sequence). The length of the CDR3 is 12 residues. V lost 2 bases to trimming and J lost 4 bases, with 6 bases between them. The CDR3 spells CAWSSGGNTIYF. CDR3 coding DNA: TGTGCCTGGAGTTCGGGAGGAAACACCATATATTTT.

This clone has just one count. The genes are TRBV27 and TRBJ2-1; D gene uncertain. Germline assignment: CDR1 MNHEY and CDR2 SMNVEV (reference sequence). The CDR3 spans 15 residues. V lost 3 bases to trimming and J lost 2 bases, with 11 bases between them. CDR3 DNA: TGTGCCAGCAGTTTTGAACAGACCCCCTACAATGAGCAGTTCTTC. This translates into CASSFEQTPYNEQFF.

The chain couples TRBV7-9 to TRBJ1-1; tentative D call: TRBD1 (5 bases). The CDR3 has 12 amino acids. The V gene lost 6 bases and the J gene lost 8 bases, with 13 bases spanning the gap. Germline loops: CDR1 SEHNR, CDR2 FQNEAQ (reference sequence). In nucleotides, the CDR3 is TGTGCCAGCAGTTTTTGGGGGGGAGAAGCTTTCTTT. This codes for CASSFWGGEAFF.

This chain links TRBV5-1 with TRBJ2-3, with D tentatively TRBD1 (6 bases). CDR3 length: 18 residues. CDR1 SGHRS and CDR2 YFSETQ come from the germline V gene. Trimming removed 4 bases at V and 1 base at J, with 22 bases between. DNA of the CDR3: TGCGCCAGCAGCCTACCCTTGGGGACACTTATCGGCACAGATACGCAGTATTTT. Protein product: CASSLPLGTLIGTDTQYF. The entire variable domain, with the rest obtained from reference TRBV5-1 and TRBJ2-3, is as follows: KAGVTQTPRYLIKTRGQQVTLSCSPISGHRSVSWYQQTPGQGLQFLFEYFSETQRNKGNFPGRFSGRQFSNSRSEMNVSTLELGDSALYLCASSLPLGTLIGTDTQYFGPGTRLTVL.